Listed here are 16 T cell receptor beta chains from one sample, sequenced in a study of T-cell memory formation after mild COVID-19. TCRdb itself ran the 5' RACE reads through MiXCR, one entry per CDR3 protein. The sample holds about 130,000 distinct CDR3 sequences, about 5.9% seen once. Sequenced material: PBMCs or a T cell subset sorted from them (not recorded which). The receptor set was obtained from an adult woman who had mild COVID-19 (a few samples of this study predate the infection). Cell type and time point are not known.

V gene TRBV12-3 or TRBV12-4 combines with J gene TRBJ2-1, with unresolved D. Trimming took off 1 base at V and 4 bases at J, with 8 bases between the two ends. The CDR3 is made up of 14 amino acids. Written as DNA, the CDR3 is TGTGCCAGCAGTTTAGTGGTAAGGTACAATGAGCAGTTCTTC. The encoded protein is CASSLVVRYNEQFF.

The CDR3 spells CASSQSWEQYF. CDR3 nucleotide sequence: TGTGCCAGCAGCCAAAGCTGGGAGCAGTACTTC. The chain carries TRBV3-1 and TRBJ2-7; D remains ambiguous. The CDR3 is made up of 11 amino acids. The V end lost 2 bases, the J end lost 7 bases, and 6 bases lay between the germline ends. From germline, CDR1 is LGHDT and CDR2 YNNKEL (reference sequence).

The J gene is TRBJ1-1, the V gene TRBV6-1, with unresolved D. Germline V gene data show CDR1 as MNHNS and CDR2 as SASEGT. CDR3 length: 12 amino acids. V was cut by 6 bases and J by 8 bases, with 13 bases left in between. This CDR3 reads CASRPVSGEAFF. In DNA, the CDR3 is TGTGCCAGCAGACCCGTTTCGGGGGAAGCTTTCTTT.

This clonotype was observed a few times. CDR3 amino acids: CASSLWTGRETQYF. The CDR3, as DNA: TGTGCCAGCAGCTTGTGGACAGGGCGAGAGACCCAGTACTTC. This chain joins TRBV5-5 and TRBJ2-5; 8 bases are a match to TRBD1. CDR3 length equals 14 residues. Germline V CDR1 and CDR2: SGHKS, YYEKEE (reference sequence). J lost 4 bases, V lost 1 base, and 3 bases had no gene match. Full variable domain (remainder filled in from reference TRBV5-5 and TRBJ2-5): DAGVTQSPTHLIKTRGQQVTLRCSPISGHKSVSWYQQVLGQGPQFIFQYYEKEERGRGNFPDRFSARQFPNYSSELNVNALLLGDSALYLCASSLWTGRETQYFGPGTRLLVL.

In this sample, this clonotype turned up many times. The chain links TRBV7-2 to TRBJ2-5; tentatively, D is TRBD1 (5 bases). V dropped 0 bases and J dropped 4 bases, with 12 bases sitting between them. CDR1 SGHTA and CDR2 FQGNSA come from the germline V gene. The CDR3 has 15 amino acids. The CDR3, as DNA: TGTGCCAGCAGCTTAGCAGGGGTAGGATTAGAGACCCAGTACTTC. It is translated as CASSLAGVGLETQYF.

This clonotype was picked up a small number of times. This chain uses TRBV10-3 with TRBJ2-3; D call uncertain. The germline V gene encodes CDR1 ENHRY and CDR2 SYGVKD. Trimming removed 6 bases from V and 3 bases from J, with 7 bases in between. The CDR3 contains 12 residues. CDR3: CAISENTDTQYF. In nucleotides, the CDR3 is TGTGCCATCAGCGAGAATACAGATACGCAGTATTTT.

The chain recombines TRBV7-9 with TRBJ1-1, with D maybe TRBD1 (6 bases). Germline lookup yields CDR1 SEHNR and CDR2 FQNEAQ (reference sequence). The CDR3 sequence is 15 residues long. Trimming removed 2 bases at V and 3 bases at J, with 13 bases between. CDR3 sequence (DNA): TGTGCCAGCAGCTTATCCGGGACAAAGGACACTGAAGCTTTCTTT. It specifies CASSLSGTKDTEAFF.

This chain connects TRBV5-1 to TRBJ1-4, with a possible D match to TRBD1 (5 bases). Germline values: CDR1 SGHRS, CDR2 YFSETQ. This CDR3 is built from 14 residues. V lost 5 bases and J lost 0, with 8 bases in between. The CDR3 is CASSRTTTNEKLFF. As DNA, the CDR3 is TGCGCCAGCAGTAGGACAACAACTAATGAAAAACTGTTTTTT.

V gene TRBV4-2 combines with J gene TRBJ2-7, with TRBD2 identical over 8 bases. Germline-derived CDR1 and CDR2 are LGHNA and YNFKEQ. The V gene end was trimmed by 3 bases and the J gene end by 2 bases; junction bases not matched to a gene: 6. The CDR3 is made up of 15 amino acids. The CDR3 region has the DNA TGTGCCAGCAGCCACCCGCTAGCGGGTGCCTACGAGCAGTACTTC. This encodes CASSHPLAGAYEQYF.

This clonotype was seen a handful of times. The V gene is TRBV20-1, the J gene TRBJ2-5; D gene uncertain. The germline V and J ends were trimmed by 4 bases and 2 bases, with 5 bases remaining between them. The CDR3 is made up of 11 amino acids. The V gene's germline CDR1 is DFQATT and CDR2 SNEGSKA (reference sequence). CDR3 sequence: CSATLQETQYF. The DNA for the CDR3 is TGCAGTGCTACCCTACAAGAGACCCAGTACTTC.

This clonotype was recorded at least ten times. This chain links TRBV5-1 with TRBJ2-6, with D unresolved. Trimming took off 4 bases at V and 0 bases at J, with 11 bases between the two ends. Germline CDR1 is SGHRS and CDR2 is YFSETQ. The CDR3 runs to 16 residues. The CDR3 reads CASSVPQSSGANVLTF. The CDR3 region has the DNA TGCGCCAGCAGCGTCCCCCAGAGCTCTGGGGCCAACGTCCTGACTTTC.

This chain links TRBV18 with TRBJ2-4; 14 bases are a match to TRBD2. The germline V gene has CDR1 KGHSH and CDR2 LQKENI. The CDR3 runs to 19 residues. Losses at the gene ends were 3 bases for V and 1 base for J; bases not matched to a gene: 8. CDR3 protein: CASSPRLAGGPGAKNIQYF. The DNA for the CDR3 is TGTGCCAGCTCACCGAGACTAGCGGGGGGGCCCGGGGCCAAAAACATTCAGTACTTC.

The chain links TRBV7-9 to TRBJ1-4; no clear D gene. The CDR3 extends over 16 amino acids. CDR1 is SEHNR and CDR2 is FQNEAQ in the germline V gene (reference sequence). Trimming removed 5 bases from V and 7 bases from J, with 20 bases in between. The CDR3 loop reads CASSPLDGHDGEKLFF. The CDR3, as DNA: TGTGCCAGCAGCCCCCTGGACGGCCACGACGGTGAAAAACTGTTTTTT.

The chain links TRBV9 to TRBJ1-3, with no clear D. CDR1 and CDR2 from the germline V gene are SGDLS and YYNGEE. V dropped 0 bases and J dropped 4 bases, with 5 bases sitting between them. There are 13 residues in the CDR3. The chain's CDR3 is CASSVDEGNTIYF. CDR3 DNA sequence: TGTGCCAGCAGCGTAGATGAGGGAAACACCATATATTTT.

This chain connects TRBV18 to TRBJ1-2, with a possible D match to TRBD1 (6 bases). CDR1 is KGHSH, CDR2 LQKENI, per germline. The CDR3 has 16 amino acids. Trimming pared 2 bases from V and 3 bases from J, leaving 16 bases between. The chain's CDR3 is CASSPSLGASYYGYTF. The CDR3, as DNA: TGTGCCAGCTCACCAAGTCTGGGGGCTTCTTACTATGGCTACACCTTC.

The genes are TRBV29-1 and TRBJ1-3; unclear D gene. The CDR3 is 12 amino acids. Between the trimmed V and J ends, which lost 4 bases and 3 bases, there was a span of 7 bases. Per germline, CDR1 SQVTM and CDR2 ANQGSEA. CDR3 amino acids: CSVVDGGNTIYF. The CDR3 bases are TGCAGCGTTGTGGACGGTGGAAACACCATATATTTT.